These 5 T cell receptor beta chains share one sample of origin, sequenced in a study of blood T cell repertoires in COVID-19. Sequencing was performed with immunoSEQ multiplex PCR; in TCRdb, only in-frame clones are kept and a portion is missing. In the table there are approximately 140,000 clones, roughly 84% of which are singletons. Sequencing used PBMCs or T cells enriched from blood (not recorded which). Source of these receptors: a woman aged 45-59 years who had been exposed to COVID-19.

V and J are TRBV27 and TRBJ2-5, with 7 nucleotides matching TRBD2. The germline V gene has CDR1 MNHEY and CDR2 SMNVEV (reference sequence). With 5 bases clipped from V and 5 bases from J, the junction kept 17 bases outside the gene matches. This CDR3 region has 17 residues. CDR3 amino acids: CASSPVRGRGGLETQYF. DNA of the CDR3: TGTGCCAGCAGTCCCGTGCGGGGGAGAGGTGGTTTGGAGACCCAGTACTTC.

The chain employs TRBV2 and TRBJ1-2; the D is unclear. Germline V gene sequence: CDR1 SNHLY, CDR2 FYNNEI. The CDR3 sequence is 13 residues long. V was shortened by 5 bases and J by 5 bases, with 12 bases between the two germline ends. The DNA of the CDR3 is TGTGCCAGCAGTATAGGGAGAGGGTATGGCTACACCTTC. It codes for CASSIGRGYGYTF.

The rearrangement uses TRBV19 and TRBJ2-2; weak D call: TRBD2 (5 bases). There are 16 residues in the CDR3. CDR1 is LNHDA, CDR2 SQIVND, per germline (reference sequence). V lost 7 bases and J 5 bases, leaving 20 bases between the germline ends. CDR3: CASIAARRGKTGELFF. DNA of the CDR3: TGTGCCAGTATAGCAGCCCGAAGAGGGAAAACCGGGGAGCTGTTTTTT.

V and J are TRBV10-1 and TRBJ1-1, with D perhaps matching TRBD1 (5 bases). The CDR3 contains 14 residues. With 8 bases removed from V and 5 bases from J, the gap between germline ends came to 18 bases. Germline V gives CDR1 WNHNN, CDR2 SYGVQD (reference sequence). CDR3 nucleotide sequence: TGCGCCAGCGTCCGACGGAGGGGAGGGACTGAAGCTTTCTTT. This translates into CASVRRRGGTEAFF.

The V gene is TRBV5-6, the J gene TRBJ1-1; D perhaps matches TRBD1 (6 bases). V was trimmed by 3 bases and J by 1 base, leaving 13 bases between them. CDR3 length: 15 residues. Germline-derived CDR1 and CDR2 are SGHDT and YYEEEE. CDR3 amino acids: CASSSRTVWNTEAFF. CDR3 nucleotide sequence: TGTGCCAGCAGCTCCCGGACAGTTTGGAACACTGAAGCTTTCTTT. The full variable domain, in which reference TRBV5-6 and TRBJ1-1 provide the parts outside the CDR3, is DAGVTQSPTHLIKTRGQQVTLRCSPKSGHDTVSWYQQALGQGPQFIFQYYEEEERQRGNFPDRFSGHQFPNYSSELNVNALLLGDSALYLCASSSRTVWNTEAFFGQGTRLTVV.